The 32 T cell receptor beta chains in this list originate from one sample, sequenced in a study of beta chain features in type 1 diabetes. The investigators reverse transcribed all of the isolated RNA, so they sequenced expressed TCRB transcripts. TCRdb's table, derived via immunoSEQ multiplex PCR, lists solely in-frame clones and lacks some. The data show some 150,000 clones, with roughly 53% seen just once and under 0.45% held by the top ten. Sequencing input: Tregs from blood. The receptors originated from a man aged 18 to 29 in good health.

Only a few counts were recorded for this clone. This rearrangement joins TRBV6-5 to TRBJ1-2, with a weak D call TRBD1 (5 bases). CDR1 is MNHEY, CDR2 SVGAGI, per germline. V was shortened by 0 bases and J by 5 bases, with 13 bases between the two germline ends. The CDR3 has 15 residues. CDR3 DNA: TGTGCCAGCAGTTACTCGGACCCGGGACTATATGGCTACACCTTC. Amino acids: CASSYSDPGLYGYTF.

This clone was seen a few times. The rearrangement links TRBV19 to TRBJ1-1; 7 bases are a match to TRBD1. Unmatched junction bases numbered 11, after V lost 6 bases and J lost 4 bases. This CDR3 region has 15 residues. Germline V lookup: CDR1 LNHDA, CDR2 SQIVND (reference sequence). In nucleotides, the CDR3 is TGTGCCAGTAGCCAGATACGACAGGGTTTCACTGAAGCTTTCTTT. It encodes CASSQIRQGFTEAFF.

The V call is TRBV19, the J call TRBJ2-1; D is uncertain. The ends were cut back, 6 bases at V and 1 base at J, with 7 bases in the middle. The CDR3 runs 13 residues. Germline V gene lookup returns CDR1 LNHDA and CDR2 SQIVND (reference sequence). The CDR3 here is CASSRGSYNEQFF. CDR3 bases: TGTGCCAGTAGCCGCGGATCCTACAATGAGCAGTTCTTC.

This clone was seen a single time. The chain is built from TRBV30 and TRBJ1-2, with no clear D. V dropped 2 bases and J dropped 7 bases, with 8 bases sitting between them. The V gene's germline CDR1 is GTSNPN and CDR2 SVGIG (reference sequence). CDR3 length: 11 amino acids. The CDR3 DNA reads as TGTGCCTGGAGTTTGGCGGGTGGCTACACCTTC. Translation: CAWSLAGGYTF.

The genes are TRBV9 and TRBJ2-2, with 14 positions matching TRBD2. The germline V gene encodes CDR1 SGDLS and CDR2 YYNGEE. The CDR3 contains 17 residues. V was pared by 4 bases and J by 4 bases, with 6 bases of the junction left unmatched. The CDR3 DNA follows: TGTGCCAGCAGCAAGGGACTAGCGGGGGCCCTCACCGGGGAGCTGTTTTTT. Translation: CASSKGLAGALTGELFF.

The chain carries TRBV10-3 and TRBJ2-7; 7 bases fit TRBD1. Trimming at V came to 7 bases and at J to 6 bases, leaving 12 bases not matched to a gene. The CDR3 loop spans 14 amino acids. Germline lookup yields CDR1 ENHRY and CDR2 SYGVKD. The CDR3 reads CAINRDREPLEQYF. The DNA of the CDR3 is TGTGCCATCAACCGTGACAGGGAACCCCTCGAGCAGTACTTC.

The CDR3 reads CASSPPGGGQGRREQYF. Here the CDR3 DNA reads TGTGCCAGCAGCCCCCCTGGCGGGGGTCAGGGGCGGAGGGAGCAGTACTTC. J is TRBJ2-7 and V is TRBV5-4; D may be TRBD2 (7 bases). CDR1 and CDR2 (germline): SGHNT, YYREEE (reference sequence). The CDR3 is 17 residues long. Trimming shortened V by 4 bases and J by 7 bases, and 27 bases separated the two germline ends.

A few counts support this clone. This chain links TRBV6-1 with TRBJ1-5; 9 bases map to TRBD1. V lost 6 bases, J lost 7 bases, and 10 bases stayed unmatched. This CDR3 is built from 15 residues. Germline CDR1 MNHNS, CDR2 SASEGT. CDR3 nucleotide sequence: TGTGCCAGCAGGCAACAGGGGGCTGGGAGACAGCCCCAGCATTTT. It translates to CASRQQGAGRQPQHF.

The chain uses TRBV6-5 and TRBJ1-5; 9 bases agree with TRBD1. Germline values: CDR1 MNHEY, CDR2 SVGAGI. J gave up 1 base and V 6 bases, and 4 bases lay outside the gene matches. The CDR3 extends over 15 amino acids. The CDR3 here is CASRPTGGSNQPQHF. As DNA, the CDR3 is TGTGCCAGCAGACCGACAGGGGGAAGCAATCAGCCCCAGCATTTT.

In DNA, the CDR3 is TGCGCCAGCAGCTTCGTAGGGACATGGGGCTACGAGCAGTACTTC. Translation gives CASSFVGTWGYEQYF. The chain links TRBV5-1 to TRBJ2-7; maybe TRBD1 (6 bases). Germline V gene lookup returns CDR1 SGHRS and CDR2 YFSETQ. The CDR3 totals 15 residues. Trimming stripped 2 bases from V and 3 bases from J, with 15 bases between.

The V gene is TRBV7-3, the J gene TRBJ1-1; 8 nucleotides agree with TRBD1. The germline gives CDR1 SGHTA, CDR2 FQGTGA. The CDR3 has 13 amino acids. Germline trimming cut 5 bases from V and 5 bases from J; bases unmatched to any gene: 4. CDR3 amino acids: CASSPQGGTEAFF. As DNA, the CDR3 is TGTGCCAGCAGCCCACAGGGGGGGACTGAAGCTTTCTTT.

The genes are TRBV5-4 and TRBJ2-6; a possible D gene is TRBD1 (7 bases). The CDR3 spans 19 residues. Germline V CDR1 and CDR2: SGHNT, YYREEE (reference sequence). The germline V and J ends were trimmed by 2 bases and 0 bases, with 18 bases remaining between them. The DNA for the CDR3 is TGTGCCAGCAGCTTTAAGGCCCAGGGGGGACCCTCTGGGGCCAACGTCCTGACTTTC. Protein product: CASSFKAQGGPSGANVLTF.

Only a few counts were recorded for this clone. This chain connects TRBV7-2 to TRBJ2-6; 10 bases fit TRBD1. CDR1 SGHTA and CDR2 FQGNSA come from the germline V gene. Unmatched junction bases numbered 5, after V lost 4 bases and J lost 2 bases. This CDR3 contains 17 residues. The CDR3 nucleotides read TGTGCCAGCAGCTGGGGACAGGGGAGGACTGGGGCCAACGTCCTGACTTTC. This codes for CASSWGQGRTGANVLTF. Based on the CDR3 plus reference TRBV7-2 and TRBJ2-6, the full variable domain is GAGVSQSPSNKVTEKGKDVELRCDPISGHTALYWYRQSLGQGLEFLIYFQGNSAPDKSGLPSDRFSAERTGGSVSTLTIQRTQQEDSAVYLCASSWGQGRTGANVLTFGAGSRLTVL.

This clone was seen a few times. The CDR3 region is CASTDTGELFF. CDR3 nucleotides: TGTGCCAGCACCGACACCGGGGAGCTGTTTTTT. The chain carries TRBV7-3 and TRBJ2-2, with no clear D. The germline V and J ends were trimmed by 7 bases and 3 bases, with 3 bases remaining between them. The germline gives CDR1 SGHTA, CDR2 FQGTGA. This CDR3 spans 11 amino acids.

In the case of this clone: Other DNA variants within this sample encode the same CDR3. This sequence joins TRBV29-1 and TRBJ2-7; 7 positions agree with TRBD1. The CDR3 loop spans 13 amino acids. Germline loops: CDR1 SQVTM, CDR2 ANQGSEA. The J segment lost 2 bases and the V segment lost 5 bases, leaving 6 bases of the junction unmatched. CDR3 nucleotides: TGCAGCGTTCGGACAGGCGCTCCCTACGAGCAGTACTTC. This codes for CSVRTGAPYEQYF.

V usage is TRBV7-2 and J usage is TRBJ2-3; 11 nucleotides align to TRBD2. This CDR3 has 19 amino acids. Germline values: CDR1 SGHTA, CDR2 FQGNSA. The V and J ends lost 2 bases and 4 bases, in that order; junction bases with no gene match: 14. CDR3 sequence: CASSLFSRSGGAISDTQYF. The CDR3 nucleotides are TGTGCCAGCAGCTTATTCTCCCGTAGCGGGGGGGCGATATCAGATACGCAGTATTTT.

The chain joins TRBV5-1 to TRBJ2-5, with 13 positions matching TRBD2. The better agreement between TRBJ2-7 and the DNA end casts doubt on the J call. Germline CDR1 reads SGHRS; CDR2 reads YFSETQ. The CDR3 spans 17 residues. The CDR3 DNA reads as TGCGCCAGCAGCTTGGGGGGACTAGCGGGGAGCTCCTACGAGCAGTACTTC. This sequence encodes CASSLGGLAGSSYEQYF.

This clone was seen more than once but under ten times. The chain couples TRBV28 to TRBJ2-7; D perhaps matches TRBD1 (5 bases). The CDR3 sequence is 14 residues long. V lost 5 bases, J lost 3 bases, and 14 bases lay in between. Per germline, CDR1 MDHEN and CDR2 SYDVKM. This chain's CDR3 is CASSRHQQDYEQYF. The CDR3 DNA reads as TGTGCCAGCAGTCGCCACCAACAGGACTACGAGCAGTACTTC.

This clone came up a few times. CDR3 protein: CASSLSGAPETQYF. The CDR3 coding sequence is TGTGCCAGCAGCCTAAGTGGAGCCCCAGAGACCCAGTACTTC. This chain joins TRBV9 and TRBJ2-5; D not resolved. Germline V gives CDR1 SGDLS, CDR2 YYNGEE. The CDR3 consists of 14 residues. V lost 4 bases, J lost 4 bases, and 14 bases lay in between.

The chain carries TRBV28 and TRBJ1-5; D is possibly TRBD1 (5 bases). V shed 6 bases and J shed 1 base, with 22 bases lying between them. Germline V gene sequence: CDR1 MDHEN, CDR2 SYDVKM. There are 18 residues in the CDR3. CDR3 in amino acids: CASSPLLTEILSNQPQHF. CDR3 DNA sequence: TGTGCCAGCAGCCCGCTGCTGACAGAAATCCTAAGCAATCAGCCCCAGCATTTT.

The V call is TRBV4-3, the J call TRBJ1-2; unclear D gene. The CDR3 consists of 12 residues. The V end lost 0 bases, the J end lost 6 bases, and 5 bases lay between the germline ends. The germline gives CDR1 LGHNA, CDR2 YSLEER. In DNA form, the CDR3 reads TGCGCCAGCAGCCAAGACAGGAATGGCTACACCTTC. Translation gives CASSQDRNGYTF.

The chain is built from TRBV9 and TRBJ2-1; 9 nucleotides align to TRBD2. The CDR3 covers 15 residues. The trim removed 3 bases at V and 6 bases at J, leaving 7 bases unmatched. Germline V CDR1 and CDR2: SGDLS, YYNGEE. The CDR3 is CASSDPGLASNEQFF. CDR3 sequence (DNA): TGTGCCAGCAGCGATCCGGGACTAGCAAGCAATGAGCAGTTCTTC.

CDR3 loop: CASSSLAADTQYF. In DNA form, the CDR3 reads TGTGCCAGCAGCTCCCTGGCGGCAGATACGCAGTATTTT. The chain couples TRBV7-3 to TRBJ2-3; D not certain. The CDR3 has 13 residues. The V and J ends lost 4 bases and 4 bases respectively, with 9 bases between them. Per the germline V gene, CDR1 is SGHTA and CDR2 is FQGTGA.

The rearrangement joins TRBV18 to TRBJ2-7; D is ambiguous. Germline loops: CDR1 KGHSH, CDR2 LQKENI. CDR3 size: 13 residues. Trimming took 6 bases from V and 2 from J, leaving 11 bases between them. For the CDR3, the DNA is TGTGCCAGCTCCAAACGCGGTACCTACGAGCAGTACTTC. Translation: CASSKRGTYEQYF.

This chain links TRBV7-9 with TRBJ2-1; TRBD2 agrees at 9 bases. The CDR3 extends over 16 amino acids. The germline gives CDR1 SEHNR, CDR2 FQNEAQ (reference sequence). V shed 1 base and J 5 bases; nucleotides not matched to a gene: 6. The CDR3 DNA sequence: TGTGCCAGCAGCTTAGTCGTGGCGGGGGGGAACAATGAGCAGTTCTTC. Translating gives CASSLVVAGGNNEQFF. Looking up the rest from reference TRBV7-9 and TRBJ2-1 gives the full variable domain: DTGVSQNPRHKITKRGQNVTFRCDPISEHNRLYWYRQTLGQGPEFLTYFQNEAQLEKSRLLSDRFSAERPKGSFSTLEIQRTEQGDSAMYLCASSLVVAGGNNEQFFGPGTRLTVL.

The count of this clone is one. This rearrangement joins TRBV4-3 to TRBJ2-7; 10 nucleotides align to TRBD1. J lost 3 bases, V lost 1 base, and 6 bases had no gene match. The CDR3 extends over 16 amino acids. Germline V lookup: CDR1 LGHNA, CDR2 YSLEER. CDR3 DNA: TGCGCCAGCAGCCAAGGGCCCGGACAGGGGGTCTACGAGCAGTACTTC. It specifies CASSQGPGQGVYEQYF.

This clone was detected only a few times. The rearrangement links TRBV10-3 to TRBJ2-5, with TRBD1 matching over 7 bases. The CDR3 length is 13 residues. Trimming cost V 4 bases and J 4 bases; bases outside gene matches: 3. Germline lookup yields CDR1 ENHRY and CDR2 SYGVKD. The CDR3 protein is CAISVGGAETQYF. CDR3 in DNA: TGTGCCATCAGTGTAGGGGGCGCAGAGACCCAGTACTTC.

This clone came up a few times. V is TRBV7-9 and J is TRBJ2-4; 12 nucleotides match TRBD1. J lost 11 bases, V lost 0 bases, and 8 bases had no gene match. The germline V gene encodes CDR1 SEHNR and CDR2 FQNEAQ (reference sequence). The CDR3 has 16 amino acids. For the CDR3, the DNA is TGTGCCAGCAGCTTAGCCGGGACAGGGGGCAAAGGGGTTCAGTACTTC. It encodes CASSLAGTGGKGVQYF.

This clone was seen only once. The V gene is TRBV4-3, the J gene TRBJ1-6; 7 positions match TRBD1. Trimming at V came to 2 bases and at J to 4 bases, leaving 8 bases not matched to a gene. Germline CDR1 is LGHNA and CDR2 is YSLEER. The CDR3 has 17 amino acids. CDR3 in amino acids: CASSQNQGVLYNSPLHF. In nucleotides, the CDR3 is TGCGCCAGCAGCCAAAACCAGGGGGTCTTGTATAATTCACCCCTCCACTTT.

Only a few counts were recorded for this clone. In DNA form, the CDR3 reads TGTGCCAGCAGCTTGGCTAGCGATGGAGAGACCCAGTACTTC. Its protein product is CASSLASDGETQYF. V and J are TRBV7-9 and TRBJ2-5, with a weak D call TRBD2 (6 bases). This CDR3 has 14 residues. The V end was cut by 3 bases, the J end by 4 bases, with 12 bases between. Germline V gene lookup returns CDR1 SEHNR and CDR2 FQNEAQ (reference sequence).

This clone was seen only a few times. J is TRBJ2-5 and V is TRBV7-2; TRBD2 might be the D (5 bases). Germline V CDR1 and CDR2: SGHTA, FQGNSA. This CDR3 spans 13 amino acids. V lost 1 base and J lost 4, with 7 bases in between. The CDR3 loop is CASSLGRAETQYF. The CDR3 region has the DNA TGTGCCAGCAGCTTAGGGCGGGCAGAGACCCAGTACTTC.

The rearrangement links TRBV25-1 to TRBJ2-6, with a weak D call TRBD2 (5 bases). This CDR3 is built from 14 residues. V lost 8 bases, J lost 1 base, and 9 bases lay in between. Germline CDR1 MGHDK, CDR2 SYGVNS. CDR3: CASAGGSGANVLTF. The CDR3 region has the DNA TGTGCCAGCGCTGGAGGTTCTGGGGCCAACGTCCTGACTTTC. The full variable domain, its missing parts supplied by reference TRBV25-1 and TRBJ2-6, is EADIYQTPRYLVIGTGKKITLECSQTMGHDKMYWYQQDPGMELHLIHYSYGVNSTEKGDLSSESTVSRIRTEHFPLTLESARPSHTSQYLCASAGGSGANVLTFGAGSRLTVL.